This T cell receptor (beta chain) derives from a study of T cell changes during pregnancy in multiple sclerosis. Repertoires were generated with immunoSEQ multiplex PCR, while TCRdb's copy carries only in-frame clones and drops some. Of roughly 27,000 clones listed, about nine tenths were seen once; the top ten hold less than 10%. The V segment lost 2 bases and the J segment 3 bases; nucleotides outside the gene matches: 4. The germline V gene has CDR1 MNHEY and CDR2 SVGAGI. This CDR3 has 15 residues. The sequence was collected from a female donor with multiple sclerosis, enrolled in a pregnancy study. The chain joins TRBV6-5 to TRBJ2-1, with 7 bases aligning to TRBD2. This specimen was CD8+ T cells from peripheral blood mononuclear cells, taken in the second trimester of pregnancy. The DNA of the CDR3 is TGTGCCAGCAGTTACGGGGGGGAGGGCTACAATGAGCAGTTCTTC. This encodes CASSYGGEGYNEQFF.